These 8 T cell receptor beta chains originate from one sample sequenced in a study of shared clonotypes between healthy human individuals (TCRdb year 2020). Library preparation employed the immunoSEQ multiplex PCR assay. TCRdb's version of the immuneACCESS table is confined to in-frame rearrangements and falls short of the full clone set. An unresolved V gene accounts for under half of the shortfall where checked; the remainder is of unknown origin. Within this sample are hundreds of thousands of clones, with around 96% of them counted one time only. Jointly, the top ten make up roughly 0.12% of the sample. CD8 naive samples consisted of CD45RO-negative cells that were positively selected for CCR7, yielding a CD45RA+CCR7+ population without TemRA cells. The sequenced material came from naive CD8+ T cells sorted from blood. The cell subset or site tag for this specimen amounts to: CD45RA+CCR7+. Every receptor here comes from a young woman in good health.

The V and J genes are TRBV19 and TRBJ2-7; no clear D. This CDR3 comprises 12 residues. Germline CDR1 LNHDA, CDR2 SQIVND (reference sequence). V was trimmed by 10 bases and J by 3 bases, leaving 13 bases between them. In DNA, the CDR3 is TGTGCCACCGGTCCCACCGTCTACGAGCAGTACTTC. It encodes CATGPTVYEQYF.

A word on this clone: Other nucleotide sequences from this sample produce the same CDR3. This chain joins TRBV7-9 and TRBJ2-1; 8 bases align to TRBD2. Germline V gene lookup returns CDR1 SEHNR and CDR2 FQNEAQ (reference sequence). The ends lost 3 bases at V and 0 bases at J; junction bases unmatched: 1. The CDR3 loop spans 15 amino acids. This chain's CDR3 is CASSLSGSSYNEQFF. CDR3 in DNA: TGTGCCAGCAGCTTGAGCGGGAGCTCCTACAATGAGCAGTTCTTC.

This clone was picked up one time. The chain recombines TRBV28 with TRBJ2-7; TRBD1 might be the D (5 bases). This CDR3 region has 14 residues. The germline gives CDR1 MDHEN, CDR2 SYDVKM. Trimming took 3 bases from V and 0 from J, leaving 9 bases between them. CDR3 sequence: CASSFYRGSYEQYF. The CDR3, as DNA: TGTGCCAGCAGTTTTTATAGGGGCTCCTACGAGCAGTACTTC. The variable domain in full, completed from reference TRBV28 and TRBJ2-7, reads DVKVTQSSRYLVKRTGEKVFLECVQDMDHENMFWYRQDPGLGLRLIYFSYDVKMKEKGDIPEGYSVSREKKERFSLILESASTNQTSMYLCASSFYRGSYEQYFGPGTRLTVT.

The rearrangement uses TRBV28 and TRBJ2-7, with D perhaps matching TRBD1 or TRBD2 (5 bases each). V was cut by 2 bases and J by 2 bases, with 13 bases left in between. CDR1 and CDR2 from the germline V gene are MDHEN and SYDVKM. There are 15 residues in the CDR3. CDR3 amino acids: CASSLIRDGTYEQYF. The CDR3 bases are TGTGCCAGCAGTTTAATTAGGGACGGTACCTACGAGCAGTACTTC.

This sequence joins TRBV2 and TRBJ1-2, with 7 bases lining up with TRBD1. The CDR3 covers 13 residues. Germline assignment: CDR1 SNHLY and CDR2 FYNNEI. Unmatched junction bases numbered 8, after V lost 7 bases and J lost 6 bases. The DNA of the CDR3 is TGTGCCAGCAAACAAGCCGGGACAGATGGCTACACCTTC. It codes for CASKQAGTDGYTF.

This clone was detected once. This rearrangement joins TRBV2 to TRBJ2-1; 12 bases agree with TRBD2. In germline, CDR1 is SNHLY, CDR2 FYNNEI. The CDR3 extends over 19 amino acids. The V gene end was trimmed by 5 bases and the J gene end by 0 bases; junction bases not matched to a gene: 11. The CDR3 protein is CASSRGLAGLSPSYNEQFF. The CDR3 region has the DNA TGTGCCAGCAGTCGGGGACTAGCGGGCCTTAGCCCCTCCTACAATGAGCAGTTCTTC.

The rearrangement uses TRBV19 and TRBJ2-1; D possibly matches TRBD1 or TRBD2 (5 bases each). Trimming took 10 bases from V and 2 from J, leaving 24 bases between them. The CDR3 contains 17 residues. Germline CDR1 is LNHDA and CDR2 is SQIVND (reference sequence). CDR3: CATQGLSYRDPYNEQFF. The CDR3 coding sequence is TGTGCCACCCAGGGTCTCTCCTATCGGGACCCCTACAATGAGCAGTTCTTC.

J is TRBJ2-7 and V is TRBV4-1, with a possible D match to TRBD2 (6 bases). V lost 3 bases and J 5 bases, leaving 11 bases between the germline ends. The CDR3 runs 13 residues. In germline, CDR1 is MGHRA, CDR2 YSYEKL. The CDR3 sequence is CASSHLGGDEQYF. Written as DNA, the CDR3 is TGCGCCAGCAGCCACCTCGGAGGGGACGAGCAGTACTTC.